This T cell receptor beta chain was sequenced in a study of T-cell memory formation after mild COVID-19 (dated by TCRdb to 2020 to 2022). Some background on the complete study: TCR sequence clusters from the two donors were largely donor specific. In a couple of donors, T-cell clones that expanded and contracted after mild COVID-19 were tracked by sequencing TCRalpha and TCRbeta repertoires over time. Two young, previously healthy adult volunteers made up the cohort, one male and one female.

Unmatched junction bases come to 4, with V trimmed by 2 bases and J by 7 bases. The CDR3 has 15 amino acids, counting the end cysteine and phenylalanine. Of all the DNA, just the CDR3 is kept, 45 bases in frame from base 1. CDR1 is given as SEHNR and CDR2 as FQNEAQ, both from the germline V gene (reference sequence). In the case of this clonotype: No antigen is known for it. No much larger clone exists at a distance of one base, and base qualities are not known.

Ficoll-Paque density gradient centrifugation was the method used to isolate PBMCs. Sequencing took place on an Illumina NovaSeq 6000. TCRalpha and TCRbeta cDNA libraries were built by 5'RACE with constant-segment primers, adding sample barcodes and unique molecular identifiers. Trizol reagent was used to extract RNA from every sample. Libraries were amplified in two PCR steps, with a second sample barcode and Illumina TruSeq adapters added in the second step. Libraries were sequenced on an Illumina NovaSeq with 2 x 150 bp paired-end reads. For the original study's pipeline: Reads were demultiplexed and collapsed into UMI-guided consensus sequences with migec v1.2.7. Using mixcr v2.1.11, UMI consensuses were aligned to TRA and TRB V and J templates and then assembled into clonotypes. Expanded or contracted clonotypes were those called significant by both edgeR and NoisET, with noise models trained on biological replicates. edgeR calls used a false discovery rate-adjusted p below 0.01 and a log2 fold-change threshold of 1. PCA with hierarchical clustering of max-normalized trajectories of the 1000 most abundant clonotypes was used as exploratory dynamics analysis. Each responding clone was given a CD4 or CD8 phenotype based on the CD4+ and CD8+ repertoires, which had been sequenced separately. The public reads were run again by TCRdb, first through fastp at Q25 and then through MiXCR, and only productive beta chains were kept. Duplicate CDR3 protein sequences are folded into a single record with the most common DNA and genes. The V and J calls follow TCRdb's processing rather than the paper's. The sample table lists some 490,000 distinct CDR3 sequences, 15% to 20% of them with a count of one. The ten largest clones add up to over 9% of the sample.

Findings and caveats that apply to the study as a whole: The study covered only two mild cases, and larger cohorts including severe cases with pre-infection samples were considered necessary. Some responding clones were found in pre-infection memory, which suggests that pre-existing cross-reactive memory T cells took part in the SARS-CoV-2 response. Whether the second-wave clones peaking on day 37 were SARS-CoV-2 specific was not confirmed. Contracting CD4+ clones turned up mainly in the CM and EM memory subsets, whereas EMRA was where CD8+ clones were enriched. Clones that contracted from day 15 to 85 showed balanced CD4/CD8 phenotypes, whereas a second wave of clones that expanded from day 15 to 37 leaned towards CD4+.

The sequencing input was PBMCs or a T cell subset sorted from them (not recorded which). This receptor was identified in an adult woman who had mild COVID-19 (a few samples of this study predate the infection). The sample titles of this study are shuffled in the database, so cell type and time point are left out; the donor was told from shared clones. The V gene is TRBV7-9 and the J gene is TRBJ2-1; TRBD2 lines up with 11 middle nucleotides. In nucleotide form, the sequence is TGTGCCAGCAGCTTAACTAGCGGGAGTACGAATGAGCAGTTCTTC. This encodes CASSLTSGSTNEQFF.